This TCR beta chain was sequenced for a study of blood T cell repertoires in COVID-19. About the study: Sites in the United States, Italy and Spain provided acute and convalescent COVID-19 samples. Sources were T cells, B-cell-depleted T cells, or PBMCs; the material itself was cDNA or gDNA.

Under the authors' procedure: Researchers report that nucleated cell counts were estimated from reference gene primer amplification. The assay was immunoSEQ multiplex PCR, and TCRdb's table has in-frame clones only and misses some. The DNA was the basis for D and trimming; V, J and clone size are from that table. The sample yields roughly 80,000 clones, over 75% seen once. V lost 2 bases, J lost 0 bases, and 5 bases stayed unmatched. The CDR3 contains 17 residues. Germline V CDR1 and CDR2: SGHDT, YYEEEE. The chain joins TRBV5-6 to TRBJ2-6, with TRBD2 matching 7 bases. The TCR was taken from a man in his forties or fifties with acute or convalescent COVID-19. The sample taken for sequencing was peripheral blood. CDR3 in amino acids: CASSFLPGGSGANVLTF. DNA of the CDR3: TGTGCCAGCAGCTTCCTACCGGGGGGCTCTGGGGCCAACGTCCTGACTTTC.